Following are 5 T cell receptor beta chains from one sample sequenced in a study of cytomegalovirus exposure and HLA in healthy donors. Clones were sequenced by immunoSEQ multiplex PCR, and TCRdb holds only the in-frame ones, with some missing. Among 150,000 or so clones listed, about 88% were seen once. The sequenced material came from PBMCs. The receptors were gathered from a woman between 18 and 29 years old in good health and CMV-seropositive.

The rearrangement links TRBV29-1 to TRBJ2-5, with D perhaps TRBD2 (6 bases). Germline V lookup: CDR1 SQVTM, CDR2 ANQGSEA. CDR3 length: 13 residues. V was clipped by 7 bases and J by 0 bases, with 12 bases between them. The CDR3 sequence: CSAKRTNQETQYF. In DNA, the CDR3 is TGCAGCGCCAAGAGGACTAACCAAGAGACCCAGTACTTC.

The chain carries TRBV11-2 and TRBJ2-7; 8 bases are a match to TRBD1. J gave up 2 bases and V 1 base, and 4 bases lay outside the gene matches. Per the germline V gene, CDR1 is SGHAT and CDR2 is FQNNGV. CDR3 length: 15 residues. The CDR3 is CASSLGPGQAYEQYF. CDR3 nucleotide sequence: TGTGCCAGCAGCTTAGGACCGGGACAGGCCTACGAGCAGTACTTC.

As to this clone: At one end, the junction sequence differs from germline, possibly due to a read error. The J gene is TRBJ2-1, the V gene TRBV6-6; 16 bases are shared with TRBD2. Germline V lookup: CDR1 MNHNY, CDR2 SVGAGI (reference sequence). The CDR3 extends over 14 amino acids. CDR3 nucleotide sequence: TGTGCCAGCAGTTTGGGACTAGCGGGGGGGCATGAACTCTTC. This gives the protein CASSLGLAGGHELF.

The chain uses TRBV10-3 and TRBJ1-1, with D perhaps matching TRBD1 (6 bases). Germline V gene lookup returns CDR1 ENHRY and CDR2 SYGVKD. This CDR3 spans 13 amino acids. V lost 10 bases and J 5 bases, leaving 17 bases between the germline ends. DNA of the CDR3: TGTGCCACCCTGACAGGCCGGAGGACTGAAGCTTTCTTT. Translated: CATLTGRRTEAFF.

The chain couples TRBV9 to TRBJ2-7, with D possibly TRBD1 on 6 matching bases. CDR3 length: 15 residues. The V gene's germline CDR1 is SGDLS and CDR2 YYNGEE. Trimming cost V 3 bases and J 1 base, with 14 bases left between them. CDR3 nucleotide sequence: TGTGCCAGCAGCGGCGCAGGGGTTAAATCCTACGAGCAGTACTTC. It is translated as CASSGAGVKSYEQYF.